This T cell receptor (beta chain) is drawn from a study of CD8 T cells in Susac syndrome. It was with random hexamers that roughly 0.5 to 1 ug RNA was reverse transcribed. Amplification of TCR beta CDR3 spanned 54 Vbeta and 13 Jbeta via immunoSEQ multiplex PCR. In TCRdb, the immunoSEQ multiplex PCR reads were re-called with MiXCR into one record per CDR3 protein. Seen here are approximately 150,000 distinct CDR3 sequences, 90% to 95% observed once, and the top ten hold roughly 0.1%. Relapsing-remitting disease, either stable or active, was present in the treatment-naive patients who were the multiple sclerosis controls. The authors negatively isolated CD8+ and CD4+ T cells and FACS-enriched TEMRA cells. The CDR3 sequence is 15 residues long. The germline CDR1 and CDR2 sequences are LGHNT and FRNRAP. Trimming took 5 bases from V and 2 from J; bases not matched to a gene: 3.

The origin of this receptor is a human donor with multiple sclerosis. Sequenced: CD4+ T cells from PBMCs. The chain employs TRBV12-5 and TRBJ1-4; 9 nucleotides line up with TRBD1. CDR3 in amino acids: CASGPGQGTNEKLFF. For the CDR3, the DNA is TGTGCTAGTGGTCCGGGACAGGGCACTAATGAAAAACTGTTTTTT.